A single sample is the source of the 22 T cell receptor beta chains below, sequenced in a study of OX40 agonist ivuxolimab in advanced cancers. Libraries were constructed by the immunoSEQ multiplex PCR assay. The immuneACCESS repertoire file appears here via TCRdb, limited to in-frame rearrangements. These files lack a portion of the clones; in checked studies, under half of the deficit traces to unresolved V genes, and the cause of the others is not known. The sample table contains under 85,000 clones; only one count was recorded for 85% to 90% of them. About 0.61% of the sample goes to the ten largest clones. The sample in question was CD4+ or CD8+ T cells sorted from blood, obtained in a trial of the OX40 agonist ivuxolimab. Source of these receptors: an adult with an advanced solid tumor such as melanoma, head and neck, liver or kidney cancer.

The gene calls are TRBV10-3 and TRBJ1-2, with 7 bases lining up with TRBD1. The CDR3 is made up of 12 amino acids. Germline-derived CDR1 and CDR2 are ENHRY and SYGVKD. The V segment lost 10 bases and the J segment 4 bases; nucleotides outside the gene matches: 6. The CDR3 loop is CATEGTVYGYTF. DNA of the CDR3: TGTGCCACGGAGGGGACAGTCTATGGCTACACCTTC.

This chain connects TRBV19 to TRBJ2-1; perhaps TRBD1 as D (5 bases). The CDR3 loop spans 14 amino acids. Germline V gene data show CDR1 as LNHDA and CDR2 as SQIVND (reference sequence). V was trimmed by 3 bases and J by 6 bases, leaving 12 bases between them. As DNA, the CDR3 is TGTGCCAGTAGTATGGGGCAGATAGTCAATGAGCAGTTCTTC. Its translation is CASSMGQIVNEQFF.

The CDR3 spells CASSPGENYGYTF. CDR3 coding DNA: TGTGCCAGCTCACCAGGCGAAAACTATGGCTACACCTTC. The chain employs TRBV18 and TRBJ1-2; unclear D gene. The germline CDR1 and CDR2 sequences are KGHSH and LQKENI. The V end lost 2 bases, the J end lost 2 bases, and 6 bases lay between the germline ends. This CDR3 comprises 13 residues. The entire variable domain, with the rest obtained from reference TRBV18 and TRBJ1-2, is as follows: NAGVMQNPRHLVRRRGQEARLRCSPMKGHSHVYWYRQLPEEGLKFMVYLQKENIIDESGMPKERFSAEFPKEGPSILRIQQVVRGDSAAYFCASSPGENYGYTFGSGTRLTVV.

This chain joins TRBV5-4 and TRBJ2-5, with 8 positions matching TRBD2. The CDR3 is 15 amino acids. Germline trimming cut 3 bases from V and 2 bases from J; bases unmatched to any gene: 6. Per the germline V gene, CDR1 is SGHNT and CDR2 is YYREEE (reference sequence). The CDR3 bases are TGTGCCAGCAGCTCCCCATCTAGCGGGCAAGAGACCCAGTACTTC. Translating gives CASSSPSSGQETQYF.

The chain recombines TRBV7-9 with TRBJ2-1; tentative D call: TRBD1 (5 bases). Trimming pared 10 bases from V and 7 bases from J, leaving 14 bases between. Germline values: CDR1 SEHNR, CDR2 FQNEAQ (reference sequence). This CDR3 has 12 residues. DNA of the CDR3: TGTGCCACCGCACAGCAGGGTAATGAGCAGTTCTTC. It codes for CATAQQGNEQFF. Together with reference TRBV7-9 and TRBJ2-1, the CDR3 gives the full variable domain: DTGVSQNPRHKITKRGQNVTFRCDPISEHNRLYWYRQTLGQGPEFLTYFQNEAQLEKSRLLSDRFSAERPKGSFSTLEIQRTEQGDSAMYLCATAQQGNEQFFGPGTRLTVL.

The rearrangement links TRBV13 to TRBJ2-5; the D is unclear. This CDR3 has 13 residues. Germline CDR1 reads PRHDT; CDR2 reads FYEKMQ (reference sequence). Trimming stripped 2 bases from V and 9 bases from J, with 13 bases between. The CDR3 sequence: CASSLRLPESQYF. The DNA of the CDR3 is TGTGCCAGCAGCTTAAGACTCCCTGAGTCCCAGTACTTC.

This clone turned up a few times. The chain employs TRBV10-3 and TRBJ1-1; the D gene is possibly TRBD1 (6 bases). This CDR3 has 14 amino acids. V lost 2 bases and J 4 bases, leaving 11 bases between the germline ends. Germline V gene sequence: CDR1 ENHRY, CDR2 SYGVKD. Here the CDR3 reads CAISEPGRGTEAFF. Here the CDR3 DNA reads TGTGCCATCAGTGAGCCCGGCAGGGGCACTGAAGCTTTCTTT.

The chain links TRBV7-2 to TRBJ2-2; TRBD2 matches at 7 bases. This CDR3 has 17 residues. Germline V CDR1 and CDR2: SGHTA, FQGNSA. Trimming removed 3 bases from V and 3 bases from J; junction bases left unmatched: 10. CDR3 DNA sequence: TGTGCCAGCAGCTTGCTTTTCGGACTAGATTACACCGGGGAGCTGTTTTTT. Translation: CASSLLFGLDYTGELFF. Full variable domain (rest looked up from reference TRBV7-2 and TRBJ2-2): GAGVSQSPSNKVTEKGKDVELRCDPISGHTALYWYRQSLGQGLEFLIYFQGNSAPDKSGLPSDRFSAERTGGSVSTLTIQRTQQEDSAVYLCASSLLFGLDYTGELFFGEGSRLTVL.

V usage is TRBV11-2 and J usage is TRBJ1-1; no reliable D call. Per the germline V gene, CDR1 is SGHAT and CDR2 is FQNNGV. The CDR3 consists of 15 residues. Trimming cost V 0 bases and J 7 bases, with 15 bases left between them. The CDR3 DNA is TGTGCCAGCAGCTTAGACCCCGGAGGCGCGCGTGAAGCTTTCTTT. Translation gives CASSLDPGGAREAFF.

The chain uses TRBV11-1 and TRBJ2-7; possibly TRBD1 for D (5 bases). The CDR3 loop spans 14 amino acids. Trimming left V 4 bases short and J 0 bases short, with 10 bases between. In germline, CDR1 is SGHAT, CDR2 FQDESV (reference sequence). The CDR3 DNA reads TGTGCCAGCAGCTCTGACAGTAGCTCCTACGAGCAGTACTTC. Its protein product is CASSSDSSSYEQYF.

The count of this clone is one. The identical CDR3 is also encoded by other nucleotide sequences in the sample. The chain carries TRBV29-1 and TRBJ1-1; a weak D match, TRBD1 (6 bases). The CDR3 spans 15 residues. Trimming removed 4 bases from V and 5 bases from J, with 20 bases in between. CDR1 and CDR2 (germline): SQVTM, ANQGSEA. In DNA form, the CDR3 reads TGCAGCGTTGGGGGGGGCGGGGGCGCGGGGACTGAAGCTTTCTTT. It specifies CSVGGGGGAGTEAFF.

The chain combines TRBV18 with TRBJ1-4; no clear D. The V gene's germline CDR1 is KGHSH and CDR2 LQKENI. With 0 bases removed from V and 4 bases from J, the gap between germline ends came to 9 bases. CDR3 size: 15 residues. The CDR3 DNA reads TGTGCCAGCTCACCACCTGGGCGGGATAATGAAAAACTGTTTTTT. It specifies CASSPPGRDNEKLFF.

The chain links TRBV6-5 to TRBJ1-2; TRBD1 aligns across 10 bases. V shed 2 bases and J 4 bases; nucleotides not matched to a gene: 4. CDR1 and CDR2 (germline): MNHEY, SVGAGI. The CDR3 is made up of 15 amino acids. The CDR3 DNA reads TGTGCCAGCAGTTACGGGACAGGGGACCCCTATGGCTACACCTTC. Amino acid sequence: CASSYGTGDPYGYTF.

This chain joins TRBV7-2 and TRBJ1-1; D unclear. Germline lookup yields CDR1 SGHTA and CDR2 FQGNSA. CDR3 length: 15 amino acids. The germline V and J ends were trimmed by 1 base and 0 bases, with 9 bases remaining between them. The CDR3 loop reads CASSLEYSMNTEAFF. The DNA of the CDR3 is TGTGCCAGCAGCTTAGAGTATTCAATGAACACTGAAGCTTTCTTT.

This chain joins TRBV29-1 and TRBJ1-1; the D gene is possibly TRBD1 (5 bases). Per germline, CDR1 SQVTM and CDR2 ANQGSEA. The CDR3 has 13 residues. Trimming took off 5 bases at V and 3 bases at J, with 13 bases between the two ends. CDR3 bases: TGCAGCGTTTGGACCCAACAGGACACTGAAGCTTTCTTT. Translated, it gives CSVWTQQDTEAFF. The variable domain in full, with the rest retrieved from reference TRBV29-1 and TRBJ1-1, is SAVISQKPSRDICQRGTSLTIQCQVDSQVTMMFWYRQQPGQSLTLIATANQGSEATYESGFVIDKFPISRPNLTFSTLTVSNMSPEDSSIYLCSVWTQQDTEAFFGQGTRLTVV.

The chain links TRBV19 to TRBJ1-6; 8 bases map to TRBD1. From germline, CDR1 is LNHDA and CDR2 SQIVND (reference sequence). V dropped 8 bases and J dropped 9; count of bases not matched to a gene: 9. The CDR3 sequence is 14 residues long. The CDR3 DNA reads TGTGCCAGTCGGGAGACAGGGGCGGTTTCACCCCTCCACTTT. This translates into CASRETGAVSPLHF.

This clone was seen more than once but under ten times. This CDR3 reads CASGLFSYEQYF. Written as DNA, the CDR3 is TGTGCTAGTGGTTTGTTCTCCTACGAGCAGTACTTC. V is TRBV12-5 and J is TRBJ2-7; D remains ambiguous. The CDR3 contains 12 residues. V lost 2 bases to trimming and J lost 0 bases, with 2 bases between them. Germline V gene data show CDR1 as LGHNT and CDR2 as FRNRAP.

The chain recombines TRBV6-1 with TRBJ1-1, with 7 bases identical to TRBD1. The CDR3 has 13 residues. Germline CDR1 is MNHNS and CDR2 is SASEGT. V lost 5 bases, J lost 5 bases, and 5 bases stayed unmatched. CDR3 in amino acids: CASSTDRVTEAFF. The CDR3 DNA reads as TGTGCCAGCAGTACCGACAGGGTTACTGAAGCTTTCTTT.

The chain is built from TRBV6-1 and TRBJ1-4, with 7 bases fitting TRBD1. Germline assignment: CDR1 MNHNS and CDR2 SASEGT. Trimming cost V 4 bases and J 8 bases; bases outside gene matches: 10. The CDR3 has 15 amino acids. CDR3 sequence reads: CASSGQGRVGEKLFF. The CDR3 DNA is TGTGCCAGCAGTGGACAGGGAAGGGTCGGCGAAAAACTGTTTTTT.

This clone was seen a single time. The chain couples TRBV9 to TRBJ1-1, with D unclear. The V end was cut by 4 bases, the J end by 3 bases, with 16 bases between. Germline assignment: CDR1 SGDLS and CDR2 YYNGEE. The CDR3 is made up of 15 amino acids. Here the CDR3 reads CASSLTPDPYTEAFF. The CDR3 DNA reads TGTGCCAGCAGCTTGACGCCGGACCCCTACACTGAAGCTTTCTTT.

This chain links TRBV6-1 with TRBJ2-2, with TRBD2 matching over 9 bases. From germline, CDR1 is MNHNS and CDR2 SASEGT. The CDR3 has 17 amino acids. The V and J ends lost 4 bases and 5 bases, in that order; junction bases with no gene match: 11. The chain's CDR3 is CASSGPSGASRTGELFF. The CDR3 region has the DNA TGTGCCAGCAGTGGACCTAGCGGGGCCTCGCGGACCGGGGAGCTGTTTTTT.

CDR3 coding DNA: TGTGCCAGCTCACCACGGGACGGACGCTCTGGAAACACCATATATTTT. Protein: CASSPRDGRSGNTIYF. The gene calls are TRBV18 and TRBJ1-3; a possible D gene is TRBD1 (5 bases). The CDR3 contains 16 residues. With 1 base removed from V and 0 bases from J, the gap between germline ends came to 10 bases. Germline V gives CDR1 KGHSH, CDR2 LQKENI.